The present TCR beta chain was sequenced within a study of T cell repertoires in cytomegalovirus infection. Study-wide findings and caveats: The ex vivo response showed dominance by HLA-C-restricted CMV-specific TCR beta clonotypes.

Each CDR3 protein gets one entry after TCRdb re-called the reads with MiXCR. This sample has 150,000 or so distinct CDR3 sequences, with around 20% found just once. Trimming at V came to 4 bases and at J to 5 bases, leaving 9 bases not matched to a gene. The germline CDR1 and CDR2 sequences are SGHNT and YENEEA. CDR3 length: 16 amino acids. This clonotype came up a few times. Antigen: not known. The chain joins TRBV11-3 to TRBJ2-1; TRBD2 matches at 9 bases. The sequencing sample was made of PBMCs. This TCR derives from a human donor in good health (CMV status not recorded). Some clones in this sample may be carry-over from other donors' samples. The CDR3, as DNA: TGTGCCAGCAGCTCAAAAGGGGCGGGAGGGGACAATGAGCAGTTCTTC. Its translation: CASSSKGAGGDNEQFF.